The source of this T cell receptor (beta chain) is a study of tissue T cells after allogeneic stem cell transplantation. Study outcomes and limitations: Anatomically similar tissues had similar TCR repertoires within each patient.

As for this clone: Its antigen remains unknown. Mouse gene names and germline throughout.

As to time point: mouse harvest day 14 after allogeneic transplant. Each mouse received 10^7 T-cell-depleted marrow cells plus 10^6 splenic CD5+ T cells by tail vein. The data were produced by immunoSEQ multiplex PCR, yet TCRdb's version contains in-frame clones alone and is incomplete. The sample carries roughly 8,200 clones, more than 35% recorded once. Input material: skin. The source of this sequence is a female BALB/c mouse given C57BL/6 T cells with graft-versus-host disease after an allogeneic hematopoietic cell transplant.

The CDR3 DNA, read in part, is TGTGCCAGCAGCCCCAGGGGGTCCAACACAGAAGTCTTC. Protein sequence: CASSPRGSNTEVF. The entire CDR3 is CASSPRGSNTEVFF. The chain links TRBV15 to TRBJ1-1; 7 nucleotides match TRBD1. The read ends 1 residue early relative to the CDR3; the germline J gene fills the gap. V shed 6 bases, J shed 2 bases, and the junction held 6 bases outside the gene matches. This CDR3 is built from 14 residues. Germline-derived CDR1 and CDR2 are SGHND and FRSKSL.